The next 3 T cell receptor beta chains were all read from a single sample in a study of blood T cell repertoires in COVID-19. Produced via immunoSEQ multiplex PCR; TCRdb's table is partial and in-frame only. This table has about 320,000 clones, around 90% appearing once. The sequenced material came from peripheral blood. All receptors derive from a man between 18 and 29 years old who had recovered from COVID-19.

This clone was observed once. The rearrangement links TRBV7-2 to TRBJ1-3, with TRBD1 as a possible D gene (5 bases). The CDR3 contains 17 residues. Trimming pared 5 bases from V and 0 bases from J, leaving 17 bases between. The germline V gene has CDR1 SGHTA and CDR2 FQGNSA. CDR3 sequence: CASSPHPRASSGNTIYF. The CDR3 DNA reads TGTGCCAGCAGCCCGCACCCCAGGGCCTCCTCTGGAAACACCATATATTTT.

The rearrangement uses TRBV4-2 and TRBJ1-2; D unresolved. CDR3 length equals 12 residues. The germline CDR1 and CDR2 sequences are LGHNA and YNFKEQ. Between the trimmed V and J ends, which lost 0 bases and 9 bases, there was a span of 8 bases. In nucleotides, the CDR3 is TGTGCCAGCAGCCAAGATCCCTTAAGCTACACCTTC. Its protein product is CASSQDPLSYTF.

V is TRBV18 and J is TRBJ2-1, with TRBD1 matching over 7 bases. Germline V gives CDR1 KGHSH, CDR2 LQKENI. CDR3 size: 16 residues. With V trimmed by 3 bases and J by 4 bases, 9 bases remained unmatched. The CDR3 nucleotides read TGTGCCAGCTCACCCCTGGGAAGGGGGCCTTACAATGAGCAGTTCTTC. Protein: CASSPLGRGPYNEQFF.